This record looks at one TCR beta chain sequence and its context. These data are taken from a study of blood T cell repertoires in COVID-19. Background on the study: From T cells, B-cell-depleted T cells, or PBMCs came the material, which was cDNA or gDNA.

The assay was immunoSEQ multiplex PCR, and TCRdb's table has in-frame clones only and misses some. The table lists 150,000 or so clones, roughly 84% of them singletons. This receptor was obtained from a man aged 55 to 70 who had recovered from COVID-19. The sample taken for sequencing was peripheral blood.

CDR3 sequence reads: CASSPLSTLDYGYTF. Written as DNA, the CDR3 is TGTGCCAGCAGCCCCCTGAGCACGCTTGACTATGGCTACACCTTC. The chain is built from TRBV3-1 (or the pseudogene TRBV3-2) and TRBJ1-2; D ambiguous. The germline V gene has CDR1 LGHDT and CDR2 YNNKEL (reference sequence). V shed 4 bases and J shed 3 bases, with 15 bases lying between them. The CDR3 is 15 amino acids.